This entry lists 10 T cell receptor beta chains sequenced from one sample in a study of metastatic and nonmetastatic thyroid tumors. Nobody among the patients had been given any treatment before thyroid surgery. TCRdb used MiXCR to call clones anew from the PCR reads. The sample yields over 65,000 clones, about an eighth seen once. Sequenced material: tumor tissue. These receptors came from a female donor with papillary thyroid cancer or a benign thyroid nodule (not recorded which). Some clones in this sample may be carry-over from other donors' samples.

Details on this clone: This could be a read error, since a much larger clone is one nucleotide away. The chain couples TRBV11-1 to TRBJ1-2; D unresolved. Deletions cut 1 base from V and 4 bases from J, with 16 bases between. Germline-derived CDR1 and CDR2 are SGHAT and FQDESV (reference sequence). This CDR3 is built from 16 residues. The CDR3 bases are TGTGCCAGCAGCTTAGACGCTAGAGCGAGCGTCTATGGCTACACCTTC. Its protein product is CASSLDARASVYGYTF.

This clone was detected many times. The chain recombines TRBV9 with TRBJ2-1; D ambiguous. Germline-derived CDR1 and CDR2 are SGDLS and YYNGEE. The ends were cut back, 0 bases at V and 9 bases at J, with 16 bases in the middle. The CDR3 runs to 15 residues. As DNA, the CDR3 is TGTGCCAGCAGCGTAGTCCCCGATCGTAGTTCTGAGCAGTTCTTC. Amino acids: CASSVVPDRSSEQFF. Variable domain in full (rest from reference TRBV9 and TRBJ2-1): DSGVTQTPKHLITATGQRVTLRCSPRSGDLSVYWYQQSLDQGLQFLIQYYNGEERAKGNILERFSAQQFPDLHSELNLSSLELGDSALYFCASSVVPDRSSEQFFGPGTRLTVL.

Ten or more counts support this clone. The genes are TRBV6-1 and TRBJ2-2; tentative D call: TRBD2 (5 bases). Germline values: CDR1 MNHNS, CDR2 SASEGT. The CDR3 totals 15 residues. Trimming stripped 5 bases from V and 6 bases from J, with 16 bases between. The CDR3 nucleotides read TGTGCCAGCAGTTGGGTCGGGATCCCCTCCGGGGAGCTGTTTTTT. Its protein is CASSWVGIPSGELFF.

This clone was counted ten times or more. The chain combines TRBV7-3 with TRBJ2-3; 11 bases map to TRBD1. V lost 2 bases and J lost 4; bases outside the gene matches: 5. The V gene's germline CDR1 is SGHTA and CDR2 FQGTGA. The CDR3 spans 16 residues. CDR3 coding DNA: TGTGCCAGCAGCTTATCGGGGACAGGGGGTCCAGATACGCAGTATTTT. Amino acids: CASSLSGTGGPDTQYF.

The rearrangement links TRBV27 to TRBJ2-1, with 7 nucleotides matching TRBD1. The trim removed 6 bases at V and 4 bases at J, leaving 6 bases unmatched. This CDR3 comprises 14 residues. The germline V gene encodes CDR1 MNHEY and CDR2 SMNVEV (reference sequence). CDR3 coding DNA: TGTGCCAGCAGACCGACAGGGCTATACAATGAGCAGTTCTTC. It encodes CASRPTGLYNEQFF.

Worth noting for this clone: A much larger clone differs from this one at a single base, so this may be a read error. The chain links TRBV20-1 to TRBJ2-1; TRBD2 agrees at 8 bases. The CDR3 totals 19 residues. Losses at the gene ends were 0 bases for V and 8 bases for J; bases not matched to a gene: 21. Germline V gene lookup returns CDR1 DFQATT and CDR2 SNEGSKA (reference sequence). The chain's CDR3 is CSARDLSGSSNSFGYEQFF. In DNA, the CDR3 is TGCAGTGCTAGAGATTTGAGCGGGAGCTCCAACTCATTCGGGTATGAGCAGTTCTTC.

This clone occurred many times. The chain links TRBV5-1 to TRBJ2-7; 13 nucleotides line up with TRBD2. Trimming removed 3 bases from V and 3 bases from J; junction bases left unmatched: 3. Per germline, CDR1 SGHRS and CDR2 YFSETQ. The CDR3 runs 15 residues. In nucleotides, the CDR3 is TGCGCCAGCAGCTGGGGGACTAGCGGGAACTACGAGCAGTACTTC. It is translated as CASSWGTSGNYEQYF. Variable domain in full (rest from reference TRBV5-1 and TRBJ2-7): KAGVTQTPRYLIKTRGQQVTLSCSPISGHRSVSWYQQTPGQGLQFLFEYFSETQRNKGNFPGRFSGRQFSNSRSEMNVSTLELGDSALYLCASSWGTSGNYEQYFGPGTRLTVT.

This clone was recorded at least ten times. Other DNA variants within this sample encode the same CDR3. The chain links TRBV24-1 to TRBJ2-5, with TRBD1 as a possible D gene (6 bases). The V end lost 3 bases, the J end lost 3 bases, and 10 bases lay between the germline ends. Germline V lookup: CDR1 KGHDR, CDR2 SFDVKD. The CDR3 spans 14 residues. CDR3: CATSDVGTKETQYF. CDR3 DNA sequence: TGTGCCACCAGTGATGTCGGGACAAAAGAGACCCAGTACTTC.

The CDR3: CASSLVPSVAYEQYF. Written as DNA, the CDR3 is TGTGCCAGCAGCTTAGTTCCTAGCGTAGCCTACGAGCAGTACTTC. The rearrangement joins TRBV7-8 to TRBJ2-7; D is possibly TRBD2 (6 bases). V dropped 1 base and J dropped 2 bases, with 12 bases sitting between them. The CDR3 has 15 amino acids. CDR1 is SGHVS, CDR2 FQNEAQ, per germline.

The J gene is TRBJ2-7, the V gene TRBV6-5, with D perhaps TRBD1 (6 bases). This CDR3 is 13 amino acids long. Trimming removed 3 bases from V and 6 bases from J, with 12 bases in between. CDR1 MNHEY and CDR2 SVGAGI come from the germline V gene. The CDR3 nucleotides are TGTGCCAGCAGTTATGAACAGGGCTGCGAGCAGTACTTC. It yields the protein CASSYEQGCEQYF.